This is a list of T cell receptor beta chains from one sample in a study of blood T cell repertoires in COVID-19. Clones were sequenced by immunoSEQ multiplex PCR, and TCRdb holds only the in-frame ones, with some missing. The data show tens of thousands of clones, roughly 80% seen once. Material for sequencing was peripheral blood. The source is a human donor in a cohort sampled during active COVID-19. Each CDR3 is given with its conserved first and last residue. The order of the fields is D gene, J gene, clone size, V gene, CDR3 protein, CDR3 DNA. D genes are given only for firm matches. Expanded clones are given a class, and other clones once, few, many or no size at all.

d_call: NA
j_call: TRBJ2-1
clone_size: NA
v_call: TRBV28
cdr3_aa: CASQPGVNEQFF
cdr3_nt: TGTGCCAGCCAACCAGGGGTCAATGAGCAGTTCTTC

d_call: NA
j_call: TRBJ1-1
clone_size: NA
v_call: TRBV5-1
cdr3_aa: CASSLQGGNTEAFF
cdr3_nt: TGCGCCAGCAGCTTGCAAGGGGGTAACACTGAAGCTTTCTTT

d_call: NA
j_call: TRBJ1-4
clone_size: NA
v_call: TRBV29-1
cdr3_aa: CSAEGGRGEKLFF
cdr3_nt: TGCAGCGCCGAGGGGGGGCGCGGGGAAAAACTGTTTTTT

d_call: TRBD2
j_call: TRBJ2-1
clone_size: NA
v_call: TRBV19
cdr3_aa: CASSIRTSGRSYNEQFF
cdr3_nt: TGTGCCAGTAGTATTCGGACTAGCGGCCGCTCCTACAATGAGCAGTTCTTC

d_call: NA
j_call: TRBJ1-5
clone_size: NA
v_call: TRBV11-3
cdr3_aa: CASSSRSVQPQHF
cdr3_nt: TGTGCCAGCAGCTCGCGTTCGGTGCAGCCCCAGCATTTT

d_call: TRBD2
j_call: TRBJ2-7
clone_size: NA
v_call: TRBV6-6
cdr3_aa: CASRASGGLAYEQYF
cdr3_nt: TGTGCCAGCAGGGCCAGCGGGGGGCTTGCCTACGAGCAGTACTTC

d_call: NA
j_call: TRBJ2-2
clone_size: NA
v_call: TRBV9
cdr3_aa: CASSTAASPGELFF
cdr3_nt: TGTGCCAGCAGCACGGCGGCTAGCCCCGGGGAGCTGTTTTTT

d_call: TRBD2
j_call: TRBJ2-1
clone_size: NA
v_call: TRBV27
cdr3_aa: CASSFLAGGSHYNEQFF
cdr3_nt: TGTGCCAGCAGTTTTCTAGCGGGGGGATCTCACTACAATGAGCAGTTCTTC

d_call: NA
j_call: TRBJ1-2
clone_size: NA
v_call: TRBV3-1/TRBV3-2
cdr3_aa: CASSQVFGGYGYTF
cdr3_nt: TGTGCCAGCAGCCAAGTCTTTGGCGGCTATGGCTACACCTTC

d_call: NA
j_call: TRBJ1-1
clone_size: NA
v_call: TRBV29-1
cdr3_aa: CSAEMNTEAFF
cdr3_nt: TGCAGCGCCGAGATGAACACTGAAGCTTTCTTT

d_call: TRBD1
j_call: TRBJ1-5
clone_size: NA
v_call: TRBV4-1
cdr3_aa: CASSQETGDQPQHF
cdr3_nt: TGCGCCAGCAGCCAAGAGACAGGGGATCAGCCCCAGCATTTT

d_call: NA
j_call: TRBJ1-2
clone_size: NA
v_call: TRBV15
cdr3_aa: CATSRDLAADYGYTF
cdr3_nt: TGTGCCACCAGCAGAGATCTGGCAGCGGACTATGGCTACACCTTC

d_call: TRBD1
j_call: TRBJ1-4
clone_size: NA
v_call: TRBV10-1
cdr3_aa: CASPDRVGATNEKLFF
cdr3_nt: TGCGCCAGCCCGGACAGGGTCGGTGCAACTAATGAAAAACTGTTTTTT

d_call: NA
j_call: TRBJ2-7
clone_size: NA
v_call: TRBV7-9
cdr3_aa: CASSLVGPGASYEQYF
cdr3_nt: TGTGCCAGCAGCTTAGTAGGGCCAGGGGCGTCCTACGAGCAGTACTTC

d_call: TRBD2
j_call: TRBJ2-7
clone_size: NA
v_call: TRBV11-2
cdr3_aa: CASSPGSTSGSYEQYF
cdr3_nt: TGTGCCAGCAGCCCCGGGTCAACTAGCGGCTCCTACGAGCAGTACTTC

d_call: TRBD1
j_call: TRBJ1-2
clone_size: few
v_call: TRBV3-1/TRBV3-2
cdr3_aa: CASSQAGQDNWGYTF
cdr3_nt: TGTGCCAGCAGCCAAGCGGGACAGGATAACTGGGGCTACACCTTC